Each of the 14 T cell receptor beta chains below was sequenced from the same sample in a study of CD8+CD57+ T cells in acquired aplastic anemia. According to the study, genomic DNA was the template for TCR beta VDJ and CDR3 profiling. TCRdb called the reads again in MiXCR, with one record for every CDR3 protein. The table includes 400,000 to 450,000 distinct CDR3 sequences, under 80% detected once. The sequenced sample was sorted CD4+, CD8+, or CD8+CD57+ T cells (not recorded which) from PBMCs. Receptors originate from a human donor in good health, serving as a control.

For this clonotype: A read error may explain this, as a much larger clone is one base away. The chain is built from TRBV9 and TRBJ2-3, with 7 nucleotides matching TRBD1. From germline, CDR1 is SGDLS and CDR2 YYNGEE. The CDR3 is 16 amino acids. The CDR3 spells CAGSISGGTSTDTQYF. DNA for the CDR3: TGTGCCGGCAGCATTTCAGGGGGTACTAGCACAGATACGCAGTATTTT.

The rearrangement links TRBV2 to TRBJ1-2; maybe TRBD1 (5 bases). Trimming removed 5 bases from V and 12 bases from J, with 25 bases in between. CDR3 length equals 15 residues. Germline CDR1 reads SNHLY; CDR2 reads FYNNEI. The CDR3 region has the DNA TGTGCCAGCAGTTCCATAGGGGACGGCGACTATGACCACACCTTC. Its protein product is CASSSIGDGDYDHTF.

This chain connects TRBV25-1 to TRBJ2-7, with D possibly TRBD2 on 6 matching bases. Trimming removed 3 bases from V and 4 bases from J, with 25 bases in between. CDR1 and CDR2 from the germline V gene are MGHDK and SYGVNS. The CDR3 loop spans 18 amino acids. The CDR3, as DNA: TGTGCCAGCAGTGATCTCGGGGGTAGGGATGACGCCAAATACGAGCAGTACTTC. Protein sequence: CASSDLGGRDDAKYEQYF.

V usage is TRBV20-1 and J usage is TRBJ2-3, with a tentative D call TRBD2 (6 bases). Germline V gives CDR1 DFQATT, CDR2 SNEGSKA (reference sequence). The CDR3 is 13 residues long. DNA for the CDR3: TGCAGCGCTGGAGGAGGCGGCGGGGAGGCGCAGTATTTT. It codes for CSAGGGGGEAQYF.

This chain uses TRBV27 with TRBJ1-1; possibly TRBD1 for D (5 bases). This CDR3 has 12 amino acids. Germline CDR1 MNHEY, CDR2 SMNVEV (reference sequence). Trimming left V 4 bases short and J 7 bases short, with 10 bases between. The CDR3 loop is CASSWTGGEAFF. In nucleotides, the CDR3 is TGTGCCAGCAGTTGGACTGGGGGTGAAGCTTTCTTT.

V and J are TRBV9 and TRBJ2-7, with TRBD1 matching 7 bases. This CDR3 spans 16 amino acids. Germline assignment: CDR1 SGDLS and CDR2 YYNGEE. The V gene end was trimmed by 4 bases and the J gene end by 1 base; junction bases not matched to a gene: 11. The CDR3 sequence: CASSLPDTGESYEQYF. The CDR3 nucleotides read TGTGCCAGCAGCTTGCCAGACACAGGGGAGTCCTACGAGCAGTACTTC. The entire variable domain, with the rest obtained from reference TRBV9 and TRBJ2-7, is as follows: DSGVTQTPKHLITATGQRVTLRCSPRSGDLSVYWYQQSLDQGLQFLIQYYNGEERAKGNILERFSAQQFPDLHSELNLSSLELGDSALYFCASSLPDTGESYEQYFGPGTRLTVT.

This clonotype is a singleton in its sample. CDR3 DNA: TGTGCAGATCGGGAGCCCGACAGGAACTATGGCTACACCTTC. Protein product: CADREPDRNYGYTF. The chain combines TRBV6-4 with TRBJ1-2; weak D call: TRBD1 (6 bases). The CDR3 length is 14 residues. Germline V gene data show CDR1 as MRHNA and CDR2 as SNTAGT.

A remark on this clonotype: At one end the junction does not follow the germline gene, possibly because of a read error. V is TRBV7-8 and J is TRBJ2-3; 8 bases are a match to TRBD2. CDR1 is SGHVS and CDR2 is FQNEAQ in the germline V gene. This CDR3 comprises 15 residues. CDR3 DNA: TGTGCCAGCAGGCTAGCTAGCGGGCTGATAGATACGCGGTATTTT. This encodes CASRLASGLIDTRYF.

In its sample, this clonotype was seen many times. The V call is TRBV7-2, the J call TRBJ1-1; tentatively, D is TRBD1 (5 bases). CDR3 length: 16 amino acids. V was clipped by 4 bases and J by 1 base, with 16 bases between them. The germline V gene has CDR1 SGHTA and CDR2 FQGNSA. The CDR3, as DNA: TGTGCCAGCAGCTCAACTCCGCCGGGGCGGAACACTGAAGCTTTCTTT. Translated, it gives CASSSTPPGRNTEAFF.

CDR3 DNA sequence: TGTGCCAGCAGCTTAGCGGGAGAGCGGTTGGACCCCCTCCACTTT. Amino acids: CASSLAGERLDPLHF. The genes are TRBV7-9 and TRBJ1-6, with D unclear. Germline V gene lookup returns CDR1 SEHNR and CDR2 FQNEAQ (reference sequence). Trimming removed 0 bases at V and 13 bases at J, with 16 bases between. This CDR3 has 15 residues. The whole variable domain, remainder taken from reference TRBV7-9 and TRBJ1-6, is DTGVSQNPRHKITKRGQNVTFRCDPISEHNRLYWYRQTLGQGPEFLTYFQNEAQLEKSRLLSDRFSAERPKGSFSTLEIQRTEQGDSAMYLCASSLAGERLDPLHFGNGTRLTVT.

The genes are TRBV11-2 and TRBJ2-1; 7 bases fit TRBD1. Germline assignment: CDR1 SGHAT and CDR2 FQNNGV. This CDR3 region has 14 residues. V trimming: 6 bases; J trimming: 12 bases; junction bases outside the gene matches: 14. Here the CDR3 reads CASRERTGTDTQFF. The DNA for the CDR3 is TGTGCCAGCAGGGAGAGGACAGGTACAGATACGCAGTTCTTC.

For this clonotype: No conserved phenylalanine or tryptophan is present at the end of the CDR3, so a read error is the likely explanation. The DNA is omitted, as the CDR3 cannot be located on it reliably, and the CDR3 follows TCRdb's listing. The chain recombines TRBV29-1 with TRBJ1-2; whether TRBD1, the table's D call, matches the DNA was not checked. Ends included, the CDR3 has 10 residues. Germline-derived CDR1 and CDR2 are SQVTM and ANQGSEA. The CDR3 is CSAGQGIYTG.

This clonotype was seen just once. The conserved phenylalanine or tryptophan normally closing the CDR3 is absent here, so this likely arose from a read error. It is unclear where the CDR3 begins or ends on the DNA, so no DNA is shown, and the CDR3 is as TCRdb lists it. The chain combines TRBV9 with TRBJ1-2; the DNA was not used to check the table's D call, TRBD1. Per germline, CDR1 SGDLS and CDR2 YYNGEE. The CDR3 region is 13 residues in length, termini included. This chain's CDR3 is CASSETGFNCCYI.

With respect to this clonotype: The CDR3 end shows no conserved phenylalanine or tryptophan, and so a read error is likely. The chain carries TRBV29-1 and TRBJ2-5; D is perhaps TRBD1 (5 bases). The CDR3 is 13 residues long. In germline, CDR1 is SQVTM, CDR2 ANQGSEA. V shed 4 bases and J shed 5 bases, with 14 bases lying between them. The DNA for the CDR3 is TGCAGCGTTGCAGTCACAGGCTCGGAGACCCAGTACTGC. It codes for CSVAVTGSETQYC.